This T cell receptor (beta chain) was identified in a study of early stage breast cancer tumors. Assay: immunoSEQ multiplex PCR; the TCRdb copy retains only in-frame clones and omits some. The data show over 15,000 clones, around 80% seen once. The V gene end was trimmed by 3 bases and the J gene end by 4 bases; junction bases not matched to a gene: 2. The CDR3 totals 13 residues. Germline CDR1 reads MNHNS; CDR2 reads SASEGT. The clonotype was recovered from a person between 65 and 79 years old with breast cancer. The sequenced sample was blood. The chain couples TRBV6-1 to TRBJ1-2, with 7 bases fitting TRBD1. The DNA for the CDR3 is TGTGCCAGCAGTGAGTACAGGGGCTATGGCTACACCTTC. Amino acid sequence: CASSEYRGYGYTF.